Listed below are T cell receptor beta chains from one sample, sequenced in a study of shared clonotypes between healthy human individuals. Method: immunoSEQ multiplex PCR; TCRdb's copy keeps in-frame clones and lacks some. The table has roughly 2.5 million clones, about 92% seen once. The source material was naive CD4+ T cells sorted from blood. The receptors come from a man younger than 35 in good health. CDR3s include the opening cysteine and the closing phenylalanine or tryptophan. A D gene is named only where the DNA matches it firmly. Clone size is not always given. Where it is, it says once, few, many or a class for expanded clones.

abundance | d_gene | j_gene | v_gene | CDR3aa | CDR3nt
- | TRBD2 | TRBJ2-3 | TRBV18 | CASSPASGADTQYF | TGTGCCAGCTCACCAGCAAGCGGGGCAGATACGCAGTATTTT
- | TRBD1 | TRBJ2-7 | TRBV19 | CASSMGQGAYEQYF | TGTGCCAGTAGTATGGGACAGGGGGCCTACGAGCAGTACTTC
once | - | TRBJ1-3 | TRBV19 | CASRMNSGNTIYF | TGTGCCAGTAGGATGAACAGCGGAAACACCATATATTTT
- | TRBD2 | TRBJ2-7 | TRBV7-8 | CASSGRVGEQYF | TGTGCCAGCAGCGGGAGGGTGGGCGAGCAGTACTTC
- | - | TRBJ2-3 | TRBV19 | CASSIGPLRRDTQYF | TGTGCCAGTAGTATTGGGCCTCTACGTCGGGATACGCAGTATTTT
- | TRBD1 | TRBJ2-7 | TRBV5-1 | CASSLTGQGRHEQYF | TGCGCCAGCAGCTTAACGGGACAGGGGAGACACGAGCAGTACTTC
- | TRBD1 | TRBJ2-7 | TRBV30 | CAWSRAGGILTASYEQYF | TGTGCCTGGAGTCGGGCAGGGGGCATTCTTACAGCCTCCTACGAGCAGTACTTC
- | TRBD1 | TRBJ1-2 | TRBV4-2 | CASSQGDWTGDYGYTF | TGTGCCAGCAGCCAAGGTGATTGGACAGGGGACTATGGCTACACCTTC
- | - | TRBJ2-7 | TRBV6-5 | CASSYWSRLAYEQYF | TGTGCCAGCAGTTATTGGTCCAGGTTAGCCTACGAGCAGTACTTC
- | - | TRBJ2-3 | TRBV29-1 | CSVEASTDTQYF | TGCAGCGTTGAGGCGAGCACAGATACGCAGTATTTT
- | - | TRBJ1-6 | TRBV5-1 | CASSLGRTYNSPLHF | TGCGCCAGCAGCTTGGGGCGGACTTATAATTCACCCCTCCACTTT
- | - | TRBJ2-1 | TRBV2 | CASSEIRDNEQFF | TGTGCCAGCAGTGAAATTCGTGACAATGAGCAGTTCTTC
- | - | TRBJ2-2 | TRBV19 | CATRGRGEGTGELFF | TGTGCCACTCGTGGGCGGGGAGAAGGGACCGGGGAGCTGTTTTTT
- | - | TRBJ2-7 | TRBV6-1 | CASSGQGISEQYF | TGTGCCAGCAGTGGGCAGGGGATCAGCGAGCAGTACTTC
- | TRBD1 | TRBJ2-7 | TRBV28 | CASSLGQGREQYF | TGTGCCAGCAGTCTTGGACAGGGGCGGGAGCAGTACTTC
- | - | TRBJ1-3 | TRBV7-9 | CASSLTGSRDTIYF | TGTGCCAGCAGCTTGACAGGATCTCGGGACACCATATATTTT
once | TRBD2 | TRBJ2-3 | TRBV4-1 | CASSPDRGLESSDTQYF | TGCGCCAGCAGCCCCGATAGAGGACTAGAGTCTTCAGATACGCAGTATTTT
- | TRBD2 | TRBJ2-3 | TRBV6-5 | CASSQSAGETDTQYF | TGTGCCAGCAGTCAATCGGCGGGGGAGACAGATACGCAGTATTTT
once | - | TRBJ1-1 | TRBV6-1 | CASSEIRVTEAFF | TGTGCCAGCAGTGAAATCAGGGTTACTGAAGCTTTCTTT
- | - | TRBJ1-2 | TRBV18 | CASSQREAGGSGYTF | TGTGCCAGCTCACAGAGGGAGGCCGGCGGCAGTGGCTACACCTTC
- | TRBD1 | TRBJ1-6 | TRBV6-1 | CASSGPGGNDSPLHF | TGTGCCAGCAGTGGTCCAGGGGGGAACGATTCACCCCTCCACTTT
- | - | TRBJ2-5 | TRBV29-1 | CSVRRQAMETQYF | TGCAGCGTACGAAGACAGGCGATGGAGACCCAGTACTTC
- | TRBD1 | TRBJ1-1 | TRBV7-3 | CASSLSTGGRTEAFF | TGTGCCAGCAGCTTAAGTACAGGGGGCAGGACTGAAGCTTTCTTT
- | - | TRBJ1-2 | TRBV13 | CASSLGLWGNYGYTF | TGTGCCAGCAGCTTAGGCCTTTGGGGTAACTATGGCTACACCTTC
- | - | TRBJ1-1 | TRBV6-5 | CASTGRDTPGTEAFF | TGTGCCAGCACTGGCAGGGACACACCGGGCACTGAAGCTTTCTTT
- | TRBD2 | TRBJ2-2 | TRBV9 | CASSVAASGRWDTGELFF | TGTGCCAGCAGCGTAGCCGCTAGCGGGAGATGGGACACCGGGGAGCTGTTTTTT
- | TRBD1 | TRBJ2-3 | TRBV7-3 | CASSSGTGLDTQYF | TGTGCCAGCAGCTCCGGGACAGGGCTGGATACGCAGTATTTT
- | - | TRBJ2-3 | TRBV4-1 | CASSLKGPSTDTQYF | TGCGCCAGCAGCCTCAAAGGCCCAAGCACAGATACGCAGTATTTT
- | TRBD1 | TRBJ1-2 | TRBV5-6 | CASSSTGGRYGYTF | TGTGCCAGCAGCTCGACAGGGGGGAGGTATGGCTACACCTTC
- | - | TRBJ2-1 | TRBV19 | CASSIWVSDEQFF | TGTGCCAGTAGTATTTGGGTATCTGATGAGCAGTTCTTC
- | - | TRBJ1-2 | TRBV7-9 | CASSLDVAGYGYTF | TGTGCCAGCAGCTTAGACGTGGCAGGGTATGGCTACACCTTC
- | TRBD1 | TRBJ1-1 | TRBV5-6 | CASSRTGGTEAFF | TGTGCCAGCAGCCGAACAGGGGGCACTGAAGCTTTCTTT
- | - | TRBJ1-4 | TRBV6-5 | CASRSGGGVNEKLFF | TGCGCCAGCAGATCGGGAGGAGGGGTCAATGAAAAACTGTTTTTT
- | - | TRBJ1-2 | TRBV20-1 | CSARSDGYTF | TGCAGTGCTAGGTCTGATGGCTACACCTTC
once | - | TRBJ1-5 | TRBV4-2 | CASSQDLSGVVWQPQHF | TGTGCCAGCAGCCAAGATCTTTCAGGGGTCGTTTGGCAGCCCCAGCATTTT
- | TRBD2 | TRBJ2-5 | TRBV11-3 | CASSFSGGPGETQYF | TGTGCCAGCAGCTTTAGCGGGGGTCCTGGAGAGACCCAGTACTTC
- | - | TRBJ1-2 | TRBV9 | CASSVGEALGYTF | TGTGCCAGCAGCGTAGGGGAGGCGCTTGGCTACACCTTC
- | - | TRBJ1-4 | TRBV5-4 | CASSFGGTTNEKLFF | TGTGCCAGCAGCTTCGGTGGAACAACTAATGAAAAACTGTTTTTT
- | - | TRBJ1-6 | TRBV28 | CATGGIRNSPLHF | TGTGCCACGGGAGGGATAAGGAATTCACCCCTCCACTTT
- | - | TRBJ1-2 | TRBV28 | CASSKTGRFTGYTF | TGTGCCAGCTCCAAGACGGGCAGGTTCACTGGCTACACCTTC
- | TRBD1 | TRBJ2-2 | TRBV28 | CASSSHGTGMTGELFF | TGTGCCAGCAGTTCGCACGGGACAGGAATGACCGGGGAGCTGTTTTTT
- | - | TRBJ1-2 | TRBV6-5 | CASSYSGGPYGYTF | TGTGCCAGCAGTTACTCGGGGGGGCCCTATGGCTACACCTTC
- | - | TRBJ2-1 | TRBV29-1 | CSVLQLLVSYNEQFF | TGCAGCGTCCTACAGCTTTTAGTCTCCTACAATGAGCAGTTCTTC
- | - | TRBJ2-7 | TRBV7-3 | CASSLPPLSYEQYF | TGTGCCAGCAGCTTACCCCCCCTCTCCTACGAGCAGTACTTC
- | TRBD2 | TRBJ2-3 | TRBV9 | CASSVAASGSGYTQYF | TGTGCCAGCAGCGTAGCAGCTAGCGGGAGTGGGTATACGCAGTATTTT
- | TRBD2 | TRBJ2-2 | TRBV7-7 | CASSPGVGRADTGELFF | TGTGCTAGCAGCCCAGGGGTCGGGAGGGCCGACACCGGGGAGCTGTTTTTT
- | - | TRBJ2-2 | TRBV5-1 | CASSNRDDTGELFF | TGCGCCAGCAGCAACCGGGACGACACCGGGGAGCTGTTTTTT
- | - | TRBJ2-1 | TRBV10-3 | CAISESVLVEDEQFF | TGTGCCATCAGTGAGTCGGTATTAGTTGAGGATGAGCAGTTCTTC
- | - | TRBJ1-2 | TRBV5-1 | CASSDQGPYGYTF | TGCGCCAGCAGCGACCAGGGGCCCTATGGCTACACCTTC
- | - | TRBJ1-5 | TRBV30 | CAWTGRGDQPQHF | TGTGCCTGGACTGGGAGGGGGGATCAGCCCCAGCATTTT
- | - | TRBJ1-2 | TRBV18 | CASSPTPGPNYGYTF | TGTGCCAGCTCACCAACCCCGGGGCCTAACTATGGCTACACCTTC
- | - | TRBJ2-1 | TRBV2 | CASSPTVGPLLTYNEQFF | TGTGCCAGCAGCCCGACAGTGGGACCGCTACTTACCTACAATGAGCAGTTCTTC